The clone carrying this T cell receptor beta chain was picked up many times. These data belong to a study of neurological immune-mediated disorders. TCRdb re-called the 5' RACE reads with MiXCR, one entry per CDR3 protein. The sample lists about 66,000 distinct CDR3 sequences, around 3.1% seen once, with roughly 3.7% in the top ten. The germline CDR1 and CDR2 sequences are DFQATT and SNEGSKA (reference sequence). V was cut by 0 bases and J by 0 bases, with 11 bases left in between. CDR3 length equals 15 residues. The sequence came from a man aged 35-49 years with multiple sclerosis. V gene TRBV20-1 combines with J gene TRBJ1-1, with no clear D. Material: PBMCs. The CDR3 DNA sequence: TGCAGTGCTAGAGATGGGCCTATTTTGAACACTGAAGCTTTCTTT. Its translation: CSARDGPILNTEAFF.